This TCR beta chain was sequenced in a study of blood T cell repertoires in COVID-19. The CDR3 loop spans 14 amino acids. V lost 7 bases and J lost 7; bases outside the gene matches: 16. Germline CDR1 is SQVTM and CDR2 is ANQGSEA. Profiled with immunoSEQ multiplex PCR; TCRdb holds only in-frame clones, not every one. Among some 310,000 clones listed, roughly 87% were seen once. The sample comprised peripheral blood. The J gene is TRBJ2-7, the V gene TRBV29-1; 7 bases are a match to TRBD1. The TCR originated in a man aged 50 to 60 with active or convalescent COVID-19. CDR3 sequence: CSAQTEVPGGEQYF. The CDR3, as DNA: TGCAGCGCACAAACCGAGGTGCCAGGGGGTGAGCAGTACTTC.